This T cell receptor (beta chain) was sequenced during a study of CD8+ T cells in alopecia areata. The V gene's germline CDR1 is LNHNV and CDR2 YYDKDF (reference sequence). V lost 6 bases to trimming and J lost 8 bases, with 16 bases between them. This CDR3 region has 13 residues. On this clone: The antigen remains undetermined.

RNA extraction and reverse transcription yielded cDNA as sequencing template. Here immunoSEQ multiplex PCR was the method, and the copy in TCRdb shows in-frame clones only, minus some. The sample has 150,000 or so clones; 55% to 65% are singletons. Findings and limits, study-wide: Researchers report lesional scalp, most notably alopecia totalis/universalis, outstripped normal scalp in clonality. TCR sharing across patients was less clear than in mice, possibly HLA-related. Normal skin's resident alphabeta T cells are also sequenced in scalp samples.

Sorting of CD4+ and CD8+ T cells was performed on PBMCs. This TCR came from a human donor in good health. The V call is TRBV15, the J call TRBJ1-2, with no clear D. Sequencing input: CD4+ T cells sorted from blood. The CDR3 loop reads CATRKVGITGYTF. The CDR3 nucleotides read TGTGCCACCAGAAAGGTGGGGATCACGGGCTACACCTTC.